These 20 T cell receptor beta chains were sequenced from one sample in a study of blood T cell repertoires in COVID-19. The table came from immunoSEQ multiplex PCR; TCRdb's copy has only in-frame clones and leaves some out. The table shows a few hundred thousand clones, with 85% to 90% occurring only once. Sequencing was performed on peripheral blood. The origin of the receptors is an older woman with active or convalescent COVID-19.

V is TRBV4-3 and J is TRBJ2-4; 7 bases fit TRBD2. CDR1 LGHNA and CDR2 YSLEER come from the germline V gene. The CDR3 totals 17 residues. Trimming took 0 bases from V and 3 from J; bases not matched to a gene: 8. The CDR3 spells CASSQEGGRNLKNIQYF. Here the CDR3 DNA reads TGCGCCAGCAGCCAAGAGGGAGGGAGAAACCTCAAAAACATTCAGTACTTC.

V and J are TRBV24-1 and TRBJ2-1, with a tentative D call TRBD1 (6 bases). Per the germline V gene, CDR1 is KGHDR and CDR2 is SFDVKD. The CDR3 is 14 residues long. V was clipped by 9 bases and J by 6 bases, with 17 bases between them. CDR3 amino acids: CATFRGVWGNEQFF. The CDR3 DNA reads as TGTGCCACCTTCAGGGGAGTATGGGGCAATGAGCAGTTCTTC.

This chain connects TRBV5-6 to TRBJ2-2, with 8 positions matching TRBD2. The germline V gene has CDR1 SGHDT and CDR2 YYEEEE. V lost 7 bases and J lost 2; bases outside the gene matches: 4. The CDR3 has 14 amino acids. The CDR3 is CASRGGPNTGELFF. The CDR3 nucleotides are TGTGCCAGCCGGGGGGGCCCAAACACCGGGGAGCTGTTTTTT.

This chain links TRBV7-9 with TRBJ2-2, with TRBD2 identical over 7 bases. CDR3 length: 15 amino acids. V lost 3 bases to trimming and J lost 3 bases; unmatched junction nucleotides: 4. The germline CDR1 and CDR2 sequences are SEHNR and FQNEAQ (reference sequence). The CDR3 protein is CASSFGGRDTGELFF. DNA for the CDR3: TGTGCCAGCAGCTTTGGCGGGAGAGACACCGGGGAGCTGTTTTTT.

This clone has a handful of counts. The CDR3, as DNA: TGTGCCAGTAGTACTCTGAGTCCCGGGACAAAGGAAAAACTGTTTTTT. As protein: CASSTLSPGTKEKLFF. The gene calls are TRBV19 and TRBJ1-4, with a tentative D call TRBD1 (6 bases). The CDR3 loop spans 16 amino acids. V was shortened by 4 bases and J by 8 bases, with 20 bases between the two germline ends. The germline gives CDR1 LNHDA, CDR2 SQIVND (reference sequence).

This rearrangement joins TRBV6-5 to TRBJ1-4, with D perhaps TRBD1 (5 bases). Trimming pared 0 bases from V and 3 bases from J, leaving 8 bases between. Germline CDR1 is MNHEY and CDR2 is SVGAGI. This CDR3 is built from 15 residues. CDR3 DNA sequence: TGTGCCAGCAGTTACTCGCAGGGTCCTAATGAAAAACTGTTTTTT. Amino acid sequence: CASSYSQGPNEKLFF.

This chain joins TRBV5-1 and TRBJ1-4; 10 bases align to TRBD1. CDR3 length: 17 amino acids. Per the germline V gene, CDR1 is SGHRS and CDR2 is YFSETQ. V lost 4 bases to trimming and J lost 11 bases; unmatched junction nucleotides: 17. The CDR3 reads CASSVAPLGQGVWKLFF. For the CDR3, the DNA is TGCGCCAGCAGCGTTGCACCCCTCGGACAGGGGGTATGGAAACTGTTTTTT.

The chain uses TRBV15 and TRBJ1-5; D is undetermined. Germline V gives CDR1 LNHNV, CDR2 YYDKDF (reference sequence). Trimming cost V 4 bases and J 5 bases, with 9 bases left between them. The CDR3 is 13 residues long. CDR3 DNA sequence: TGTGCCACCAGCATCTCACTCGATCAGCCCCAGCATTTT. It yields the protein CATSISLDQPQHF.

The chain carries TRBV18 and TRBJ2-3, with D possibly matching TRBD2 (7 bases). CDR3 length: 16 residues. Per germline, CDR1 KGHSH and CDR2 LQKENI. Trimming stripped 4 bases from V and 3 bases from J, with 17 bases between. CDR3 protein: CASSRRLGGATDTQYF. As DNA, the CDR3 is TGTGCCAGCTCACGTCGTCTGGGGGGGGCTACAGATACGCAGTATTTT.

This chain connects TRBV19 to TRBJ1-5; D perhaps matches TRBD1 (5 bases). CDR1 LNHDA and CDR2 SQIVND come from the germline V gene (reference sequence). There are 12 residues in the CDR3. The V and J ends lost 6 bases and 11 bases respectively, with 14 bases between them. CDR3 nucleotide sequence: TGTGCCAGTAGGTCGGGGGATTTATCCCAGCATTTT. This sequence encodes CASRSGDLSQHF.

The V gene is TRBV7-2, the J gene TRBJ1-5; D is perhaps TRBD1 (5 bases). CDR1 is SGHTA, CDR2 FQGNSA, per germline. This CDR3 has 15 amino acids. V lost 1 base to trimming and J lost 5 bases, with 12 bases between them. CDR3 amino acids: CASSLEGGDDQPQHF. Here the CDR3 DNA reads TGTGCCAGCAGCTTAGAAGGAGGGGACGATCAGCCCCAGCATTTT.

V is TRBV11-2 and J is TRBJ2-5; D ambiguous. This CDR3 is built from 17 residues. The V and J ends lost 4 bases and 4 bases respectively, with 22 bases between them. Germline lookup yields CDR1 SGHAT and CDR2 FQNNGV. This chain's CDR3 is CASSYGTTLDSGETQYF. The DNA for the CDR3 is TGTGCCAGCAGCTACGGAACTACCCTGGATTCGGGAGAGACCCAGTACTTC.

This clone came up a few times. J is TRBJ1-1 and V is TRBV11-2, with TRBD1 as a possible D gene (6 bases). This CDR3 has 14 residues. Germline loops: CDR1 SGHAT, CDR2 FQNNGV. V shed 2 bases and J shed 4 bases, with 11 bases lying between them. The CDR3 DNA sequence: TGTGCCAGCAGCTTACAGCAGACAGGCACTGAAGCTTTCTTT. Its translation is CASSLQQTGTEAFF.

CDR3 coding DNA: TGCGCCAGCAGCCCCACCCCCGGGGAAAAACTGTTTTTT. It codes for CASSPTPGEKLFF. V and J are TRBV4-3 and TRBJ1-4; D is uncertain. Germline CDR1 is LGHNA and CDR2 is YSLEER. The CDR3 has 13 residues. V was shortened by 4 bases and J by 8 bases, with 11 bases between the two germline ends.

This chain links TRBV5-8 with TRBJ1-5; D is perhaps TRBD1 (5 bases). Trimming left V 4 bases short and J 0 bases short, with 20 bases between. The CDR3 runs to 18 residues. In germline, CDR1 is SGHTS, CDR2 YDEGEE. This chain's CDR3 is CASSPGLTGRNSNQPQHF. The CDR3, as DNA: TGTGCCAGCAGCCCCGGCTTAACAGGACGAAATAGCAATCAGCCCCAGCATTTT.

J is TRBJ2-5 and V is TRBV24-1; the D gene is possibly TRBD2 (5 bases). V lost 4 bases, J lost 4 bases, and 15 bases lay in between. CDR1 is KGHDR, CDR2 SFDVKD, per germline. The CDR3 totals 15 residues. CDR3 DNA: TGTGCCACCAGTGAGGCCACTACCGAGGGAGAGACCCAGTACTTC. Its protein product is CATSEATTEGETQYF.

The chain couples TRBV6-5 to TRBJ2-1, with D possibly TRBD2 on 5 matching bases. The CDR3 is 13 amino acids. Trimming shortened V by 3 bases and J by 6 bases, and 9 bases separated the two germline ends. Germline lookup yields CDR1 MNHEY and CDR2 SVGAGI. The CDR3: CASSYLEGNEQFF. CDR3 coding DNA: TGTGCCAGCAGTTATTTAGAGGGCAATGAGCAGTTCTTC.

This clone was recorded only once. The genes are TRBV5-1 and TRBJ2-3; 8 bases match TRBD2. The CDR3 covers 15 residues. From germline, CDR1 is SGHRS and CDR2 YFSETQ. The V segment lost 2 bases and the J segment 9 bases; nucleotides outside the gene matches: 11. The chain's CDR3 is CASSLGDVPGGTQYF. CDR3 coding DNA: TGCGCCAGCAGCTTAGGTGACGTCCCGGGGGGGACGCAGTATTTT.

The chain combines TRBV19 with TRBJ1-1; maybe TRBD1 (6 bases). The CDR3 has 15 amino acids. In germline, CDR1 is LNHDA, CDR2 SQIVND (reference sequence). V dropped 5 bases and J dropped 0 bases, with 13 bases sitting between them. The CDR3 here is CASSLQGQVNTEAFF. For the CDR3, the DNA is TGTGCCAGTAGTCTTCAGGGGCAGGTGAACACTGAAGCTTTCTTT.

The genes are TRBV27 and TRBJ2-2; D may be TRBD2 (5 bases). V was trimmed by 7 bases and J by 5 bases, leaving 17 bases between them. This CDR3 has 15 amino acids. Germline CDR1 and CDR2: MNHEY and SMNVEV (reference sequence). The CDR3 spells CASKRRGLGTGELFF. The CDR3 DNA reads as TGTGCCAGCAAAAGGCGCGGGCTGGGAACCGGGGAGCTGTTTTTT.